These T cell receptor beta chains were read from a single sample in a study of Graves' ophthalmopathy and Graves' hyperthyroidism. From the multiplex PCR reads, TCRdb called clonotypes with MiXCR, one entry per CDR3 protein. This table has 1 million to 1.3 million distinct CDR3 sequences, roughly two fifths appearing once. Sequencing was carried out using peripheral blood or thyroid tissue (not recorded which). The receptors here all came from an adult man with Graves' hyperthyroidism. Each CDR3 is given with its conserved first and last residue. The D gene is left open where the match is weak. Expanded clones get a size class; other rows say once, few or many, or leave the size out.

clone_size j_call d_call v_call cdr3_nt cdr3_aa
many TRBJ1-5 . TRBV20-1 TGCAGTGCTAGATTCGGGTTAAGCCAGCCCCAGCATTTT CSARFGLSQPQHF
. TRBJ1-1 TRBD1 TRBV7-9 TGTGCCAGCAGCCGGTCGGGGACAGGGGTGACTGAAGCTTTCTTT CASSRSGTGVTEAFF
many TRBJ1-2 . TRBV4-3 TGCGCCAGCAGCCAAGAGGTCAGGGGTACCTATGGCTACACCTTC CASSQEVRGTYGYTF
. TRBJ1-1 . TRBV28 TGTGCCAGCAGCCCAGTGCAGCTGAACACTGAAGCTTTCTTT CASSPVQLNTEAFF
many TRBJ1-3 TRBD1 TRBV29-1 TGCAGCGTGGAGGACAGGGCCGGACCCTCTGGAAACACCATATATTTT CSVEDRAGPSGNTIYF
many TRBJ1-6 . TRBV4-3 TGCGCCAGCAGCCAAGAGGCAGGGAATTCACCCCTCCACTTT CASSQEAGNSPLHF
. TRBJ2-2 TRBD2 TRBV27 TGTGCCAGCAGGCCGACTAGCGGGGCGTCCGCCGGGGAGCTGTTTTTT CASRPTSGASAGELFF
. TRBJ1-1 . TRBV9 TGTGCCAGCAGCGTAGGAAGTGAGAAGAACACTGAAGCTTTCTTT CASSVGSEKNTEAFF
many TRBJ2-7 . TRBV11-2 TGTGCCAGCAGCGGCCTCGAGCAGTACTTC CASSGLEQYF
few TRBJ2-5 TRBD1 TRBV2 TGCGCAAGTACCGGGACAGGGAGAGAGACCCAGTACTTC CASTGTGRETQYF
many TRBJ2-7 . TRBV19 TGTGCCAGTAGTCCTCAGGACGGATACTACGAGCAGTACTTC CASSPQDGYYEQYF
. TRBJ2-2 . TRBV20-1 TGCAGTGCTAGAAAGGTGGAATCGAACACCGGGGAGCTGTTTTTT CSARKVESNTGELFF
. TRBJ2-7 TRBD1 TRBV7-2 TGTGCCAGCAGCTTAAGGTACAGGGGAAAAGGCTACGAGCAGTACTTC CASSLRYRGKGYEQYF
many TRBJ2-7 . TRBV7-9 TGTGCCAGCAGCTCCTACTACACAGGCTACGAGCAGTACTTC CASSSYYTGYEQYF
many TRBJ2-2 . TRBV12-5 TGTGCTAGTGGATGGGGGACCGGGGAGCTGTTTTTT CASGWGTGELFF
many TRBJ2-7 TRBD2 TRBV5-5 TGTGCCAGCAGCGCTACTAGCGGGGAGGGGTACGAGCAGTACTTC CASSATSGEGYEQYF
. TRBJ2-5 TRBD1 TRBV9 TGTGCCAGCAGCGGACAGGGGTTTCCGGAGACCCAGTACTTC CASSGQGFPETQYF
. TRBJ2-5 . TRBV29-1 TGCAGCTCCGGGAAGGGCCAAGAGACCCAGTACTTC CSSGKGQETQYF
. TRBJ1-1 TRBD1 TRBV7-2 TGTGCCAGCATCCTGGGTGAGACAGGGAAGGGGTACACTGAAGCTTTCTTT CASILGETGKGYTEAFF
. TRBJ2-5 . TRBV10-3 TGTGCCATCAGTGAGCGGGAGACGCAAGAGACCCAGTACTTC CAISERETQETQYF
. TRBJ1-3 . TRBV7-2 TGTGCCAGCAGCCCGCAGGGGACTCGGAACACCGTATATTTT CASSPQGTRNTVYF
many TRBJ2-5 . TRBV9 TGTGCCAGCAGCGTAGCTACCAGAGGTACCCAGTACTTC CASSVATRGTQYF
. TRBJ2-1 TRBD1 TRBV25-1 TGTGCCAGCAGTGACGCTTTCCGGGACAGGGGATACAATGAGCAGTTCTTC CASSDAFRDRGYNEQFF
few TRBJ1-5 . TRBV7-2 TGTGCCAGCAGCTTAGACCCGGAAGTATGGCCCCAGCATTTT CASSLDPEVWPQHF
many TRBJ2-2 TRBD1 TRBV10-3 TGTGCCATCCCCGGGACAGGGATTAACACCGGGGAGCTGTTTTTT CAIPGTGINTGELFF
many TRBJ2-7 . TRBV2 TGTGCCAGCAATAGGCAGGGTGATGAGCAGTACTTC CASNRQGDEQYF
few TRBJ2-5 TRBD2 TRBV12-3/TRBV12-4 TGTGCCAGCGTAAGACTAGCGGGACAAGAGACCCAGTACTTC CASVRLAGQETQYF
many TRBJ1-5 TRBD1 TRBV19 TGTGCCAGTAGTAGGCCCGGGACAGGGATCAATCAGCCCCAGCATTTT CASSRPGTGINQPQHF
. TRBJ2-5 . TRBV28 TGTGCCAGCAGTTCACCGACACTTGCAGAGACCCAGTACTTC CASSSPTLAETQYF
many TRBJ2-7 . TRBV7-2 TGTGCCAGCAGCTTAGAAGAGGACTTTTACGAGCAGTACTTC CASSLEEDFYEQYF
many TRBJ1-1 . TRBV15 TGTGCCACCAGCAGGGGTATGCGCGAGGGGGGGGCCACTGAAGCTTTCTTT CATSRGMREGGATEAFF
many TRBJ1-2 TRBD1 TRBV7-8 TGTGCCAGCAGCCCAGGCGGGACAGGTTGGAACTATGGCTACACCTTC CASSPGGTGWNYGYTF
many TRBJ1-1 . TRBV7-9 TGTGCCAGCAGCTTTAATTGGGGGACAACCGAAGCTTTCTTT CASSFNWGTTEAFF
. TRBJ1-6 TRBD1 TRBV11-2 TGTGCCAGCAGCTACGCCGGGACAGCACGTTCACCCCTCCACTTT CASSYAGTARSPLHF
. TRBJ2-5 TRBD2 TRBV7-6 TGTGCCAGCAGCCTCAATACTAGCGGGGGGCAAGAGACCCAGTACTTC CASSLNTSGGQETQYF
. TRBJ1-2 . TRBV25-1 TGTGCCAGCATCAGCAACCCCCCCGGGGACCGAAAAGGGGATGGCTACACCTTC CASISNPPGDRKGDGYTF
few TRBJ2-5 TRBD2 TRBV24-1 TGTGCCGCCAGCGGGAGGAGGGAGACCCAGTACTTC CAASGRRETQYF
. TRBJ1-1 . TRBV19 TGTGCCAGCATCCCCTCAGCGGCGAACACTGAAGCTTTCTTT CASIPSAANTEAFF
. TRBJ2-7 TRBD2 TRBV7-8 TGTGCCAGCAGCCAAGTCTCGACTAGCGGGGAACTTTACTTC CASSQVSTSGELYF
. TRBJ1-2 . TRBV9 TGTGCCAGCAGCGTAGCTACGCCTTCCCGGACTAACTATGGCTACACCTTC CASSVATPSRTNYGYTF
. TRBJ2-7 . TRBV15 TGTGCCACCGCCTGGACAGAGGGACGGTGGCAGTACTTC CATAWTEGRWQYF
many TRBJ2-7 . TRBV12-3/TRBV12-4 TGTGCCAGCAGAGGGGCCCACTACGAGCAGTACTTC CASRGAHYEQYF
many TRBJ2-5 . TRBV29-1 TGCAGCGCACAGAACCAGCGGGTTGGGGAGACCCAGTACTTC CSAQNQRVGETQYF
. TRBJ2-3 TRBD2 TRBV4-1 TGCGCCAGCAGCCAACGGACTAGCGGGATCACAGATACGCAGTATTTT CASSQRTSGITDTQYF
many TRBJ1-2 . TRBV2 TGTGCCAGCAGTGGGGGCCTCAGCAGGGGCTACACCTTC CASSGGLSRGYTF
many TRBJ2-6 . TRBV2 TGTGCCAGCACAAAGTTGCAGGGGGGTTCCTACTCTGGGGCCAACGTCCTGACTTTC CASTKLQGGSYSGANVLTF
many TRBJ1-1 . TRBV20-1 TGCAGTGCGCAGACCCCCACTGAAGCTTTCTTT CSAQTPTEAFF
. TRBJ2-2 . TRBV14 TGTGCCAGCAGCTTGGCCTCGGAGAACACCGGGGAGCTGTTTTTT CASSLASENTGELFF
many TRBJ2-7 TRBD2 TRBV20-1 TGCAGTGCTAAACTAGCGGGAGTAGGGGAGCAGTACTTC CSAKLAGVGEQYF
few TRBJ2-5 . TRBV18 TGTGCCAGCTCACCAGGACAGCCAGAGACCCAGTACTTC CASSPGQPETQYF
many TRBJ2-7 . TRBV5-1 TGCGCCAGCAGCTTGGAGGCCGAGCAGTACTTC CASSLEAEQYF
. TRBJ1-5 . TRBV25-1 TGTGCTAGAGGGGGAGGGCAGGTCAATCAGCCCCAGCATTTT CARGGGQVNQPQHF
. TRBJ1-6 TRBD1 TRBV3-1 TGTGCCAGCAGCCAAGGTACCCCGGGACAGGGTGGCTCACCCCTCCACTTT CASSQGTPGQGGSPLHF
. TRBJ2-7 . TRBV6-2/TRBV6-3 TGTGCCAGCAGCCCATACCTCCAGGTTTCCTACGAGCAGTACTTC CASSPYLQVSYEQYF
few TRBJ2-7 . TRBV5-8 TGTGCCAGCAGCACGATGGGGTTCTACGAGCAGTACTTC CASSTMGFYEQYF
many TRBJ1-5 TRBD1 TRBV10-3 TGTGCCATCAGTGGCGGACAGGTAAATCAGCCCCAGCATTTT CAISGGQVNQPQHF
many TRBJ2-3 . TRBV29-1 TGCAGCGTTGAAAAGACCGGGACCGGGGATACGCAGTATTTT CSVEKTGTGDTQYF
. TRBJ1-1 TRBD1 TRBV25-1 TGTGCCAGCGTAAGGACAGGGGACACTGAAGCTTTCTTT CASVRTGDTEAFF